A single sample gave rise to the 23 T cell receptor beta chains below, sequenced in a study of blood T cells in healthy people across ages. Together with a sample-barcoded 5' primer, a J-beta primer mix was included in a second PCR lasting about 7 to 11 cycles. TCRdb called the 5' RACE reads again in MiXCR, with one record for every CDR3 protein. The data show hundreds of thousands of distinct CDR3 sequences, roughly 60% seen once. The sequencing sample was made of blood. The receptors were gathered from a man aged 25-40 years in good health.

In nucleotides, the CDR3 is TGTGCCAGCAGCTTAAAGGGTCGGGTGTGGAGCGGGAGTGGAGCAGATACGCAGTATTTT. Protein sequence: CASSLKGRVWSGSGADTQYF. J is TRBJ2-3 and V is TRBV7-9; 8 bases are shared with TRBD2. Germline CDR1 is SEHNR and CDR2 is FQNEAQ (reference sequence). The CDR3 length is 20 residues. The V and J ends lost 2 bases and 4 bases, in that order; junction bases with no gene match: 20.

This chain links TRBV7-8 with TRBJ2-3; perhaps TRBD2 as D (6 bases). The V and J ends lost 3 bases and 5 bases respectively, with 15 bases between them. Germline CDR1 reads SGHVS; CDR2 reads FQNEAQ. The CDR3 contains 15 residues. The CDR3 bases are TGTGCCAGCAGCTTCTTGGCGTGGGGGGTAGATACGCAGTATTTT. It translates to CASSFLAWGVDTQYF.

This rearrangement joins TRBV27 to TRBJ2-6; 10 bases align to TRBD1. CDR3 length equals 18 residues. V gave up 5 bases and J gave up 0 bases; unmatched junction bases: 7. The germline V gene encodes CDR1 MNHEY and CDR2 SMNVEV (reference sequence). Written as DNA, the CDR3 is TGTGCCAGCAGTCCCTGGGACAGGGGAGGCTCTGGGGCCAACGTCCTGACTTTC. Protein: CASSPWDRGGSGANVLTF.

The genes are TRBV20-1 and TRBJ2-5, with 7 bases matching TRBD2. The germline CDR1 and CDR2 sequences are DFQATT and SNEGSKA (reference sequence). V gave up 3 bases and J gave up 4 bases; unmatched junction bases: 8. The CDR3 has 14 residues. The CDR3 sequence: CSARRWEGRETQYF. CDR3 nucleotides: TGCAGTGCTAGGCGATGGGAGGGGCGAGAGACCCAGTACTTC.

As regards this clonotype: The DNA is omitted, as the CDR3 cannot be located on it reliably, and the CDR3 follows TCRdb's listing. The chain employs TRBV29-1 and TRBJ1-2. Germline V gene data show CDR1 as SQVTM and CDR2 as ANQGSEA. Both ends counted, the CDR3 spans 13 residues. CDR3 sequence reads: CSADSASNYGCTF.

V is TRBV20-1 and J is TRBJ2-1; TRBD2 agrees at 8 bases. Germline CDR1 and CDR2: DFQATT and SNEGSKA (reference sequence). This CDR3 comprises 15 residues. V lost 0 bases, J lost 8 bases, and 9 bases stayed unmatched. CDR3 nucleotides: TGCAGTGCTAGAGATTCGGCGGGGGGAATCGATGAGCAGTTCTTC. This codes for CSARDSAGGIDEQFF.

This clonotype was recorded a few times. V and J are TRBV5-1 and TRBJ2-1; 11 positions match TRBD1. The V segment lost 2 bases and the J segment 1 base; nucleotides outside the gene matches: 20. The V gene's germline CDR1 is SGHRS and CDR2 YFSETQ. The CDR3 is 22 amino acids. The CDR3 loop is CASSLYPGQGASLARSYNEQFF. CDR3 bases: TGCGCCAGCAGCTTATACCCAGGACAGGGGGCTAGTTTAGCGAGATCCTACAATGAGCAGTTCTTC.

This rearrangement joins TRBV2 to TRBJ1-1; TRBD1 agrees at 7 bases. The ends lost 5 bases at V and 2 bases at J; junction bases unmatched: 5. Germline assignment: CDR1 SNHLY and CDR2 FYNNEI. This CDR3 contains 14 residues. This chain's CDR3 is CASSNDRANTEAFF. The CDR3 nucleotides read TGTGCCAGCAGTAACGACAGGGCTAACACTGAAGCTTTCTTT.

CDR3 sequence: CASSFYPLGGTSGLNEQFF. The CDR3 region has the DNA TGTGCCAGCAGTTTTTATCCACTGGGCGGGACTTCAGGCCTCAATGAGCAGTTCTTC. This chain connects TRBV28 to TRBJ2-1; TRBD2 might be the D (6 bases). V shed 3 bases and J shed 6 bases, with 27 bases lying between them. CDR1 MDHEN and CDR2 SYDVKM come from the germline V gene. CDR3 length equals 19 residues. The entire variable domain, with the rest obtained from reference TRBV28 and TRBJ2-1, is as follows: DVKVTQSSRYLVKRTGEKVFLECVQDMDHENMFWYRQDPGLGLRLIYFSYDVKMKEKGDIPEGYSVSREKKERFSLILESASTNQTSMYLCASSFYPLGGTSGLNEQFFGPGTRLTVL.

This clonotype was seen just once. V usage is TRBV7-9 and J usage is TRBJ1-6, with TRBD1 as a possible D gene (6 bases). Germline CDR1 is SEHNR and CDR2 is FQNEAQ (reference sequence). The CDR3 totals 15 residues. V was cut by 8 bases and J by 10 bases, with 21 bases left in between. The CDR3 protein is CASEARVRGTSPLHF. In DNA form, the CDR3 reads TGTGCCAGCGAGGCCCGGGTCAGGGGAACCTCACCCCTCCACTTT.

The genes are TRBV20-1 and TRBJ1-5; no clear D. Germline CDR1 and CDR2: DFQATT and SNEGSKA (reference sequence). V lost 7 bases and J 6 bases, leaving 22 bases between the germline ends. The CDR3 spans 15 residues. The CDR3 coding sequence is TGCAGTGTGAGGACGGAGATCACACTATCTCAGCCCCAGCATTTT. Translation gives CSVRTEITLSQPQHF.

This chain links TRBV20-1 with TRBJ2-5; D is possibly TRBD1 (5 bases). CDR1 is DFQATT, CDR2 SNEGSKA, per germline (reference sequence). The CDR3 is 15 amino acids. V was clipped by 2 bases and J by 1 base, with 14 bases between them. CDR3 DNA sequence: TGCAGTGCTAGACCCTTTAGACAGTTCCAAGAGACCCAGTACTTC. Translation: CSARPFRQFQETQYF.

This clonotype occurred a few times. This chain uses TRBV28 with TRBJ2-4; 7 bases are shared with TRBD1. The end of the DNA fits TRBJ2-7 better, so the J call may be wrong. Germline-derived CDR1 and CDR2 are MDHEN and SYDVKM. The CDR3 extends over 16 amino acids. DNA of the CDR3: TGTGCCAGCAGTCTTCCGCAACAGGGCAGGGGGTACGAGCAGTACTTC. Its protein product is CASSLPQQGRGYEQYF.

The chain links TRBV5-1 to TRBJ1-4; D may be TRBD1 (5 bases). Germline-derived CDR1 and CDR2 are SGHRS and YFSETQ. The germline V and J ends were trimmed by 1 base and 5 bases, with 12 bases remaining between them. This CDR3 is 15 amino acids long. Here the CDR3 reads CASSLFGGDNEKLFF. CDR3 DNA sequence: TGCGCCAGCAGCTTGTTCGGGGGAGACAATGAAAAACTGTTTTTT.

There are a few counts of this clonotype. The gene calls are TRBV20-1 and TRBJ2-4; TRBD1 might be the D (6 bases). The J call may be wrong; the DNA end is better matched by TRBJ2-7. The CDR3 is made up of 13 amino acids. In germline, CDR1 is DFQATT, CDR2 SNEGSKA (reference sequence). In DNA, the CDR3 is TGCAGTGCCGCTGTAACAGGGTACTACGAGCAGTACTTC. As protein: CSAAVTGYYEQYF.

The rearrangement joins TRBV7-2 to TRBJ1-2, with D possibly being TRBD1 (5 bases). V was trimmed by 3 bases and J by 7 bases, leaving 18 bases between them. CDR1 is SGHTA and CDR2 is FQGNSA in the germline V gene. This CDR3 has 15 amino acids. CDR3 protein: CASSFGDLFSLGYTF. CDR3 bases: TGTGCCAGCAGCTTTGGGGACCTGTTCTCCCTTGGCTACACCTTC.

V usage is TRBV20-1 and J usage is TRBJ2-4; D is ambiguous. The tail of the sequence fits TRBJ2-7 better, so the J call may be wrong. Looked up from germline, CDR1 is DFQATT and CDR2 is SNEGSKA (reference sequence). CDR3 size: 10 residues. The CDR3 protein is CSARMGEQYF. DNA for the CDR3: TGCAGTGCTAGGATGGGCGAGCAGTACTTC.

This sequence joins TRBV29-1 and TRBJ2-2, with 9 positions matching TRBD2. CDR3 length: 15 amino acids. The trim removed 6 bases at V and 5 bases at J, leaving 10 bases unmatched. Germline loops: CDR1 SQVTM, CDR2 ANQGSEA. The CDR3 loop reads CSVYVGTSRTGELFF. Here the CDR3 DNA reads TGCAGCGTATACGTCGGGACTAGCAGAACCGGGGAGCTGTTTTTT.

This clonotype was observed a handful of times. The chain has TRBV10-3 and TRBJ1-5, with no clear D. Germline V gene data show CDR1 as ENHRY and CDR2 as SYGVKD. The CDR3 loop spans 15 amino acids. V lost 2 bases, J lost 2 bases, and 10 bases lay in between. The CDR3 nucleotides read TGTGCCATCAGTGAGACCCGCGGAGGCAATCAGCCCCAGCATTTT. Residues: CAISETRGGNQPQHF.

This sequence joins TRBV28 and TRBJ2-1, with 7 bases identical to TRBD1. Germline CDR1 and CDR2: MDHEN and SYDVKM. V shed 1 base, J shed 7 bases, and the junction held 7 bases outside the gene matches. The CDR3 has 15 residues. CDR3 bases: TGTGCCAGCAGTTTATTCCCCAGGGGGAAGAATGAGCAGTTCTTC. This codes for CASSLFPRGKNEQFF.

The genes are TRBV29-1 and TRBJ1-1, with a tentative D call TRBD1 (6 bases). V lost 4 bases, J lost 8 bases, and 11 bases lay in between. The CDR3 runs 11 residues. In germline, CDR1 is SQVTM, CDR2 ANQGSEA. The CDR3 here is CSVARGQEAFF. The DNA of the CDR3 is TGCAGCGTTGCGAGGGGACAAGAAGCTTTCTTT.

V gene TRBV4-3 combines with J gene TRBJ2-5, with TRBD2 matching over 11 bases. The trim removed 1 base at V and 5 bases at J, leaving 9 bases unmatched. Germline V gives CDR1 LGHNA, CDR2 YSLEER. The CDR3 is 17 amino acids. CDR3 residues: CASSQGSLAGEGETQYF. CDR3 coding DNA: TGCGCCAGCAGCCAAGGGTCACTAGCGGGAGAGGGGGAGACCCAGTACTTC.

This clonotype has only a few counts. The chain joins TRBV29-1 to TRBJ2-5; weak D call: TRBD2 (5 bases). Germline CDR1 reads SQVTM; CDR2 reads ANQGSEA. The CDR3 has 13 amino acids. The V and J ends lost 4 bases and 5 bases respectively, with 14 bases between them. The CDR3 reads CSVGLTGIETQYF. CDR3 DNA: TGCAGCGTTGGACTGACGGGGATCGAGACCCAGTACTTC.